The rows below give T cell receptor beta chains drawn from one sample of a study of spatial heterogeneity in lung cancer. One entry per CDR3 protein results from TCRdb running MiXCR on the 5' RACE reads. The sample consists of fewer than 150,000 distinct CDR3 sequences, approximately 10% of them appearing once. This specimen consisted of PBMCs, obtained at follow-up. The receptors shown here come from a female donor with early-stage non-small cell lung cancer. The CDR3 runs from the conserved cysteine through the conserved F or W. Fields, in order: V gene, J gene, clone size, D gene, CDR3 protein, CDR3 DNA. The D gene is left open where the match is weak. Expanded clones are given a class, and other clones once, few, many or no size at all.

TRBV7-2	TRBJ2-7	many	.	CASSLAGLAVYEQYF	TGTGCCAGCAGCTTAGCGGGCCTAGCCGTCTACGAGCAGTACTTC
TRBV12-3/TRBV12-4	TRBJ1-2	.	.	CASSYQATRGYTF	TGTGCCAGCAGTTACCAGGCCACTCGGGGCTACACCTTC
TRBV10-2	TRBJ1-2	.	.	CASSEFGSYYGYTF	TGCGCCAGCAGTGAGTTCGGCAGCTACTATGGCTACACCTTC
TRBV9	TRBJ1-1	.	.	CASSVGLDWTEGEAFF	TGTGCCAGCAGCGTAGGCCTGGACTGGACCGAGGGCGAAGCTTTCTTT
TRBV9	TRBJ2-3	many	TRBD2	CASSVGLAGGPATKTQYF	TGTGCCAGCAGCGTAGGACTAGCGGGAGGCCCCGCAACAAAGACGCAGTATTTT
TRBV6-6	TRBJ1-1	many	.	CASSEVKLNTEAFF	TGTGCCAGCAGCGAGGTGAAACTGAACACTGAAGCTTTCTTT
TRBV23-1	TRBJ1-5	.	.	CASSPNRGPNQPQHF	TGCGCCAGCAGTCCGAATCGGGGGCCTAATCAGCCCCAGCATTTT
TRBV7-2	TRBJ2-3	.	TRBD1	CASRTGQASTDTQYF	TGTGCCAGCAGGACGGGACAGGCGAGCACAGATACGCAGTATTTT
TRBV11-2	TRBJ2-2	.	.	CASSYQATGELFF	TGTGCCAGCAGCTACCAGGCCACCGGGGAGCTGTTTTTT
TRBV20-1	TRBJ2-3	few	TRBD2	CSARFPSGGGSTDTQYF	TGCAGTGCTAGGTTTCCTAGCGGGGGAGGGAGCACAGATACGCAGTATTTT
TRBV7-8	TRBJ2-1	.	.	CASSLGSTRFSEQFF	TGTGCCAGCAGCTTAGGAAGTACTAGATTTAGTGAGCAGTTCTTC
TRBV24-1	TRBJ2-1	many	.	CATSDWRRSNEQFF	TGTGCCACCAGTGATTGGAGGAGATCGAATGAGCAGTTCTTC
TRBV11-2	TRBJ1-2	many	.	CASSYRPYGYTF	TGTGCCAGCAGCTACCGGCCCTATGGCTACACCTTC
TRBV19	TRBJ1-1	many	.	CASLRGSWNTEAFF	TGTGCCAGCCTCAGGGGTTCTTGGAACACTGAAGCTTTCTTT
TRBV6-1	TRBJ2-2	few	.	CASSVIPGPGDSGELFF	TGTGCCAGCAGTGTCATACCGGGGCCGGGGGATTCCGGGGAGCTGTTTTTT
TRBV12-3/TRBV12-4	TRBJ2-2	.	.	CASSSRTANTGELFF	TGTGCCAGCAGTTCCAGGACAGCGAACACCGGGGAGCTGTTTTTT
TRBV7-7	TRBJ2-5	.	.	CASSRGYQETQYF	TGTGCCAGCAGCCGAGGGTATCAAGAGACCCAGTACTTC
TRBV12-3/TRBV12-4	TRBJ2-1	.	.	CASSLGTGYNEQFF	TGTGCCAGCAGTTTGGGAACAGGGTACAATGAGCAGTTCTTC
TRBV20-1	TRBJ2-3	many	TRBD2	CSALLRLAGQNTDTQYF	TGCAGTGCTCTACTAAGACTAGCGGGACAGAACACAGATACGCAGTATTTT
TRBV24-1	TRBJ2-5	few	TRBD1	CATSDLPGQGAVQETQYF	TGTGCCACCAGTGATTTGCCGGGACAGGGAGCCGTCCAAGAGACCCAGTACTTC
TRBV19	TRBJ1-2	.	.	CASSIGLGGRSSYGYTF	TGTGCCAGTAGTATCGGTTTAGGGGGTCGCTCATCCTATGGCTACACCTTC
TRBV29-1	TRBJ2-5	many	.	CSVGRAYQETQYF	TGCAGCGTTGGCAGGGCGTACCAAGAGACCCAGTACTTC
TRBV28	TRBJ2-3	few	.	CASRGEPTDTQYF	TGTGCCAGCAGGGGGGAACCCACAGATACGCAGTATTTT
TRBV20-1	TRBJ1-1	.	.	CSAPMAGEWNTEAFF	TGCAGTGCTCCTATGGCAGGGGAATGGAACACTGAAGCTTTCTTT
TRBV7-6	TRBJ2-3	.	TRBD1	CASSPGTGGRTDTQYF	TGTGCCAGCAGCCCCGGGACAGGGGGCCGGACAGATACGCAGTATTTT
TRBV18	TRBJ1-1	.	TRBD1	CASSPTGGYTEAFF	TGTGCCAGCTCACCAACAGGGGGGTACACTGAAGCTTTCTTT
TRBV5-1	TRBJ2-3	.	.	CASSLMTGTDTQYF	TGCGCCAGCAGCTTGATGACCGGCACAGATACGCAGTATTTT
TRBV5-5	TRBJ2-3	few	TRBD2	CASSLIVLAGGTDTQYF	TGTGCCAGCAGCTTGATAGTCCTAGCGGGAGGCACAGATACGCAGTATTTT
TRBV18	TRBJ1-1	once	.	CASSRTANTEAFF	TGTGCCAGCTCCAGGACGGCGAACACTGAAGCTTTCTTT
TRBV7-8	TRBJ2-1	many	TRBD1	CASSSPGQRYNEQFF	TGTGCCAGCAGCTCCCCGGGACAGAGATACAATGAGCAGTTCTTC
TRBV6-6	TRBJ1-5	.	.	CASSSRVNQPQHF	TGTGCCAGCAGTAGTAGGGTAAATCAGCCCCAGCATTTT
TRBV5-1	TRBJ2-6	.	.	CASSFQSQYSGANVLTF	TGCGCCAGCAGCTTTCAATCGCAGTACTCTGGGGCCAACGTCCTGACTTTC
TRBV5-1	TRBJ2-1	many	TRBD2	CASSFQGTTLYNEQFF	TGCGCCAGCAGCTTTCAAGGGACTACCCTTTACAATGAGCAGTTCTTC
TRBV7-3	TRBJ2-1	.	TRBD2	CASSSPGLAGNNYNEQFF	TGTGCCAGCAGCTCCCCGGGACTAGCGGGAAATAACTACAATGAGCAGTTCTTC
TRBV7-2	TRBJ2-1	.	.	CASSLEPAANNEQFF	TGTGCCAGCAGCTTAGAGCCAGCGGCTAACAATGAGCAGTTCTTC
TRBV3-1	TRBJ1-2	many	.	CASSQEYSTINYGYTF	TGTGCCAGCAGCCAAGAGTATTCCACAATCAACTATGGCTACACCTTC
TRBV30	TRBJ1-4	many	.	CASPTHRGGEKLFF	TGTGCCTCACCTACTCACCGCGGCGGTGAAAAACTGTTTTTT
TRBV18	TRBJ1-1	few	.	CASSPAGMNTEAFF	TGTGCCAGCTCACCAGCCGGGATGAACACTGAAGCTTTCTTT
TRBV5-5	TRBJ1-2	few	.	CASSFSYGVEGKGPIGGYTF	TGTGCCAGCAGCTTTTCTTACGGGGTAGAGGGGAAAGGGCCTATAGGAGGCTACACCTTC
TRBV28	TRBJ2-1	.	TRBD2	CASSLSSGSPYNEQFF	TGTGCCAGCAGTTTATCTAGCGGGAGCCCCTACAATGAGCAGTTCTTC
TRBV18	TRBJ2-3	few	TRBD2	CASSPGNLLAGGADTQYF	TGTGCCAGCTCACCAGGCAACCTACTAGCGGGAGGTGCAGATACGCAGTATTTT
TRBV19	TRBJ2-3	.	TRBD2	CASSIVAGGPTPNYF	TGTGCCAGTAGTATCGTTGCGGGAGGCCCGACGCCCAACTATTTT
TRBV2	TRBJ1-3	.	.	CASSLQVAGGNTIYF	TGTGCCAGCAGTCTACAGGTCGCGGGTGGAAACACCATATATTTT
TRBV12-3/TRBV12-4	TRBJ2-1	many	TRBD2	CASSFGLAVITGEQFF	TGTGCCAGCAGTTTTGGACTAGCGGTAATCACCGGTGAGCAGTTCTTC
TRBV6-6	TRBJ1-4	.	.	CASSFGQRNEKLFF	TGTGCCAGCAGTTTCGGACAGCGGAATGAAAAACTGTTTTTT
TRBV24-1	TRBJ2-5	few	.	CATSDLSPASEKETQYF	TGTGCCACCAGTGATTTATCTCCGGCTAGCGAGAAAGAGACCCAGTACTTC
TRBV5-1	TRBJ2-3	.	TRBD2	CASSFTSGSTDTQYF	TGCGCCAGCAGCTTTACTAGCGGGAGTACAGATACGCAGTATTTT
TRBV20-1	TRBJ1-5	few	.	CSASLLSELGQPQHF	TGCAGTGCTAGCCTTCTGAGCGAACTAGGACAGCCCCAGCATTTT
TRBV6-1	TRBJ2-5	.	.	CASSLGGTNYQETQYF	TGTGCCAGCAGTCTAGGAGGGACAAATTACCAAGAGACCCAGTACTTC
TRBV5-4	TRBJ2-1	few	TRBD2	CASSLALAGKYEQFF	TGTGCCAGCAGCTTGGCCCTAGCGGGAAAGTATGAGCAGTTCTTC
TRBV24-1	TRBJ2-2	few	TRBD1	CATTSGQASTGELFF	TGTGCCACCACCTCGGGACAGGCAAGCACCGGGGAGCTGTTTTTT
TRBV18	TRBJ2-1	.	TRBD2	CASSTANSGNNNEQFF	TGTGCCAGCTCTACCGCGAATAGCGGGAATAACAATGAGCAGTTCTTC
TRBV7-2	TRBJ1-2	few	.	CASSFLVTSVSGYTF	TGTGCCAGCAGCTTTCTCGTAACATCGGTCAGTGGCTACACCTTC
TRBV24-1	TRBJ2-1	.	TRBD2	CATSDSAGPGGSLSSYNEQFF	TGTGCCACCAGTGACTCCGCCGGGCCGGGAGGGAGCTTGAGCTCCTACAATGAGCAGTTCTTC
TRBV7-8	TRBJ1-4	many	TRBD1	CASSLGTGHSEKLFF	TGTGCCAGCAGCTTAGGGACAGGGCACAGTGAAAAACTGTTTTTT
TRBV25-1	TRBJ2-7	many	.	CASSEYERREQYF	TGTGCCAGCAGTGAATATGAAAGGAGGGAGCAGTACTTC